This passage covers 8 T cell receptor beta chains from one sample sequenced in a study of CD8+ T cells in alopecia areata. The authors extracted RNA and reverse transcribed it into cDNA as the sequencing template. This table comes from immunoSEQ multiplex PCR, and its TCRdb copy is limited to in-frame clones, with some not included. This sample has about 74,000 clones; roughly 28% occur once, and the top ten carry 14% to 15%. Stated treatment: oral pan-JAK inhibitor, 5-10 mg twice daily. This specimen consisted of CD8+ T cells sorted from blood, obtained at week 4, from a patient treated with tofacitinib. These receptors were collected from a human donor with alopecia areata.

The genes are TRBV7-9 and TRBJ2-5, with D perhaps TRBD1 or TRBD2 (6 bases each). V was cut by 4 bases and J by 0 bases, with 18 bases left in between. The CDR3 spans 17 residues. CDR1 and CDR2 (germline): SEHNR, FQNEAQ (reference sequence). The CDR3 DNA reads TGTGCCAGCAGCTCACCCACAAGAGGGGGGAACCAAGAGACCCAGTACTTC. This codes for CASSSPTRGGNQETQYF.

Ten or more counts support this clone. The chain recombines TRBV28 with TRBJ2-2; 11 positions agree with TRBD2. Germline CDR1 and CDR2: MDHEN and SYDVKM. The CDR3 is made up of 16 amino acids. J lost 6 bases, V lost 7 bases, and 10 bases had no gene match. The CDR3 DNA follows: TGTGCCAGCACAGAACTAGCGGGAGTTCCCCCCGGGGAGCTGTTTTTT. Translation gives CASTELAGVPPGELFF.

J is TRBJ1-1 and V is TRBV29-1; 11 nucleotides match TRBD1. The CDR3 is made up of 13 amino acids. The germline gives CDR1 SQVTM, CDR2 ANQGSEA. V trimming: 6 bases; J trimming: 3 bases; junction bases outside the gene matches: 3. CDR3 sequence reads: CSVRTGGYTEAFF. CDR3 bases: TGCAGCGTAAGGACAGGGGGCTACACTGAAGCTTTCTTT.

The chain carries TRBV19 and TRBJ2-2; D gene uncertain. The length of the CDR3 is 12 residues. The V gene's germline CDR1 is LNHDA and CDR2 SQIVND (reference sequence). V lost 8 bases and J 3 bases, leaving 7 bases between the germline ends. CDR3 nucleotide sequence: TGTGCCAGTCATCCCTACACCGGGGAGCTGTTTTTT. Amino acid sequence: CASHPYTGELFF.

This clone turned up a few times. V gene TRBV7-8 combines with J gene TRBJ2-7; 9 nucleotides agree with TRBD1. CDR1 and CDR2 (germline): SGHVS, FQNEAQ. The CDR3 is 14 amino acids. The trim removed 2 bases at V and 6 bases at J, leaving 5 bases unmatched. In nucleotides, the CDR3 is TGTGCCAGCAGCTTAACAGGGGGCATCGGCGAGCAGTACTTC. Amino acid sequence: CASSLTGGIGEQYF.

This clone turned up a few times. The chain carries TRBV2 and TRBJ1-5; 9 bases fit TRBD1. V was clipped by 7 bases and J by 4 bases; unmatched bases: 2. The germline CDR1 and CDR2 sequences are SNHLY and FYNNEI. CDR3 size: 13 residues. In nucleotides, the CDR3 is TGTGCCAGCAAGGACAGGGGTAATCAGCCCCAGCATTTT. This sequence encodes CASKDRGNQPQHF.

This clone was detected a few times. The rearrangement uses TRBV6-6 and TRBJ2-4; D gene uncertain. Per the germline V gene, CDR1 is MNHNY and CDR2 is SVGAGI (reference sequence). V was pared by 4 bases and J by 7 bases, with 11 bases between. The CDR3 has 13 residues. CDR3 nucleotides: TGTGCCAGCAGTTCAAACACCGAGAACATTCAGTACTTC. Translating it yields CASSSNTENIQYF.

The rearrangement uses TRBV7-9 and TRBJ1-1, with D unresolved. Germline V gives CDR1 SEHNR, CDR2 FQNEAQ (reference sequence). The CDR3 extends over 12 amino acids. The V gene lost 8 bases and the J gene lost 6 bases, with 13 bases spanning the gap. CDR3 coding DNA: TGTGCCAGCCTCGGTATCGACCCTGAAGCTTTCTTT. As protein: CASLGIDPEAFF.